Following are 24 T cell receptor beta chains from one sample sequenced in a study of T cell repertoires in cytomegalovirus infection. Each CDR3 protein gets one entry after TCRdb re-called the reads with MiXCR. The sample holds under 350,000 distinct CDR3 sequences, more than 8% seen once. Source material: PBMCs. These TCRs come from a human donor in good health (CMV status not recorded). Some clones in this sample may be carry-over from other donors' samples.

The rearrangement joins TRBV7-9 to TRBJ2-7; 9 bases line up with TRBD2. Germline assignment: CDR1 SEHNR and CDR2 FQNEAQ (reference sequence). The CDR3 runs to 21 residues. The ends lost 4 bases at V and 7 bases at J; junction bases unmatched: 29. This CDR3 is CASSSKVQGGLAGPNFLEQYF. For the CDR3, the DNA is TGTGCCAGCAGCTCAAAAGTTCAGGGTGGGCTAGCGGGACCTAACTTTCTTGAGCAGTACTTC. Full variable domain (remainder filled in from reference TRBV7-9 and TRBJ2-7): DTGVSQNPRHKITKRGQNVTFRCDPISEHNRLYWYRQTLGQGPEFLTYFQNEAQLEKSRLLSDRFSAERPKGSFSTLEIQRTEQGDSAMYLCASSSKVQGGLAGPNFLEQYFGPGTRLTVT.

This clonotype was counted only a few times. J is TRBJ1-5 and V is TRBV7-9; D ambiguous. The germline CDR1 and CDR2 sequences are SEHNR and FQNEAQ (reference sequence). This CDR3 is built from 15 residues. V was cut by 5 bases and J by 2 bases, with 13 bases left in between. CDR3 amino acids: CASSPLTGGNQPQHF. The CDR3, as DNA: TGTGCCAGCAGCCCCCTGACCGGTGGCAATCAGCCCCAGCATTTT.

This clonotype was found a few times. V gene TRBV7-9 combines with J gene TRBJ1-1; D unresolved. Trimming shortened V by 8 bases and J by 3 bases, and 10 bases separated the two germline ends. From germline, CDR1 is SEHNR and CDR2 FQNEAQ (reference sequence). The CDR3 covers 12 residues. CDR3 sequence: CASLIIDTEAFF. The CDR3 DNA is TGTGCCAGCCTAATAATAGACACTGAAGCTTTCTTT.

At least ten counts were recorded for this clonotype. CDR3 DNA sequence: TGTGCCAGCAGCTCCCAACTAGCGGGAGGGCCCACTAGCTCCTACGAGCAGTACTTC. It yields the protein CASSSQLAGGPTSSYEQYF. The chain recombines TRBV9 with TRBJ2-7; 13 nucleotides line up with TRBD2. The length of the CDR3 is 19 residues. Trimming removed 4 bases from V and 0 bases from J; junction bases left unmatched: 13. CDR1 and CDR2 from the germline V gene are SGDLS and YYNGEE.

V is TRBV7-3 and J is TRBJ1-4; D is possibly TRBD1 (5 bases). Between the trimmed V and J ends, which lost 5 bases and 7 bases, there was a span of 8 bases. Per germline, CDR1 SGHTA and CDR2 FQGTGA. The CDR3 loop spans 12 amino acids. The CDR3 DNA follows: TGTGCCAGCAGCGAGGGGCGTGAAAAACTGTTTTTT. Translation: CASSEGREKLFF.

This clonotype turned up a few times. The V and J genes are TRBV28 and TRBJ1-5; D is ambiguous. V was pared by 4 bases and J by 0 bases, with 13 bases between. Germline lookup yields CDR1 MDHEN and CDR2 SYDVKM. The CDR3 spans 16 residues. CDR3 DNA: TGTGCCAGCAGTTCTCCGACGGCCTATAGCAATCAGCCCCAGCATTTT. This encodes CASSSPTAYSNQPQHF. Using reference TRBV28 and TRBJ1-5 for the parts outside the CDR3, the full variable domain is DVKVTQSSRYLVKRTGEKVFLECVQDMDHENMFWYRQDPGLGLRLIYFSYDVKMKEKGDIPEGYSVSREKKERFSLILESASTNQTSMYLCASSSPTAYSNQPQHFGDGTRLSIL.

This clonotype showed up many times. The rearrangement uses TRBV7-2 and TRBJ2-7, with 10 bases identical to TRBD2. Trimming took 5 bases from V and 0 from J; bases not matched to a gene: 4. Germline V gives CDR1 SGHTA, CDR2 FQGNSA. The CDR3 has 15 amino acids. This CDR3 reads CASSPGLAASYEQYF. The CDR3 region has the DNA TGTGCCAGCAGCCCTGGACTAGCGGCCTCCTACGAGCAGTACTTC.

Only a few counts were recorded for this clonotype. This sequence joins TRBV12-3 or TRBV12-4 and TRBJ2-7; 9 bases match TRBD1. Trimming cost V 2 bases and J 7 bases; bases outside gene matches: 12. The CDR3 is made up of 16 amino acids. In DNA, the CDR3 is TGTGCCAGCAGTTTATCCCCCCAGGACAGGGGCCTGGAGCAGTACTTC. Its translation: CASSLSPQDRGLEQYF.

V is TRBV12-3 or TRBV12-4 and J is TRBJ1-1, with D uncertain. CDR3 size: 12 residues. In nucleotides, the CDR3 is TGTGCAAGCGGGCGTACTATCACTGAAGCTTTCTTT. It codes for CASGRTITEAFF.

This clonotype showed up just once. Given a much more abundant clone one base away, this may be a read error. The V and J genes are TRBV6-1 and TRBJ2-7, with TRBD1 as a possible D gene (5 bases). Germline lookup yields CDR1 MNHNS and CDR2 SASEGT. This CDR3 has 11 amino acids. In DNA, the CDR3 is TGTGCCAGCAGTGAAGGGGGCGAGCGGTACTTC. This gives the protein CASSEGGERYF.

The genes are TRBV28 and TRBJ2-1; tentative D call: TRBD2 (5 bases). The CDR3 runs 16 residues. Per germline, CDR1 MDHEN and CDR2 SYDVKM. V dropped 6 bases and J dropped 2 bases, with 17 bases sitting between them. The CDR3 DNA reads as TGTGCCAGCAGCTCGAACCGAGGGCACACCTACAATGAGCAGTTCTTC. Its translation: CASSSNRGHTYNEQFF.

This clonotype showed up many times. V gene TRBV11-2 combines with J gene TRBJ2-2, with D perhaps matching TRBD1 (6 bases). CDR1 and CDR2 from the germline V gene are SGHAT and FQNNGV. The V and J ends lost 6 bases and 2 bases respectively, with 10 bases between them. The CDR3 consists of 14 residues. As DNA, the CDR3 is TGTGCCAGCAGAGAACAGGGAAACACCGGGGAGCTGTTTTTT. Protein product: CASREQGNTGELFF.

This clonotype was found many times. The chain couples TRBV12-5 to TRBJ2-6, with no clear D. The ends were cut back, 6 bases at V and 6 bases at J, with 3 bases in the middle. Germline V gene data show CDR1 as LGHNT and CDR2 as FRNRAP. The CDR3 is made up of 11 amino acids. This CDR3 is CASGVANVLTF. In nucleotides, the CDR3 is TGTGCTAGTGGCGTGGCCAACGTCCTGACTTTC.

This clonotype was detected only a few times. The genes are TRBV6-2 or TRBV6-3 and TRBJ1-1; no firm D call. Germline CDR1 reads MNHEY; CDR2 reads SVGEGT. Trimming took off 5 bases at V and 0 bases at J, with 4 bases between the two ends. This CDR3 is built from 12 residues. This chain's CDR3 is CASSAVNTEAFF. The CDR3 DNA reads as TGTGCCAGCAGTGCCGTGAACACTGAAGCTTTCTTT.

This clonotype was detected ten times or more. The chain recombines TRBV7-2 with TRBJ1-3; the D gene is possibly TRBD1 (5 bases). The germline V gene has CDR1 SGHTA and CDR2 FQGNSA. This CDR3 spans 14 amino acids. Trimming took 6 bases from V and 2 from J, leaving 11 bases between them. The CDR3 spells CASRPGETGNTIYF. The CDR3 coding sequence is TGTGCCAGCAGACCGGGGGAAACTGGAAACACCATATATTTT.

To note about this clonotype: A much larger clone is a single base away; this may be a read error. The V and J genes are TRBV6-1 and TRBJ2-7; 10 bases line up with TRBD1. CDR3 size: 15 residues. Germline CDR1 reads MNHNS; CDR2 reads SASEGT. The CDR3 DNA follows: TGTGCCAGCATCGAAGCCGGGACAGGGGCAGTTGATGTTTGGTTC. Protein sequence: CASIEAGTGAVDVWF.

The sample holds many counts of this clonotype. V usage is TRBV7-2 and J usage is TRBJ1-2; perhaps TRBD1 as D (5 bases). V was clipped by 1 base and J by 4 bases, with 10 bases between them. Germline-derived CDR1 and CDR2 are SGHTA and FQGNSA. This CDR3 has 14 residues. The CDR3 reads CASSLVRTSYGYTF. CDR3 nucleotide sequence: TGTGCCAGCAGCTTAGTGAGGACAAGCTATGGCTACACCTTC.

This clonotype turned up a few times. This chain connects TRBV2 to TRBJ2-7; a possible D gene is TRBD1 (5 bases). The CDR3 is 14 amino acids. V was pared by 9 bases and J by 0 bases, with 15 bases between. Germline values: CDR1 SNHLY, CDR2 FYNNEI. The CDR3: CASGAGWISYEQYF. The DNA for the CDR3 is TGTGCCAGTGGGGCCGGGTGGATCTCCTACGAGCAGTACTTC.

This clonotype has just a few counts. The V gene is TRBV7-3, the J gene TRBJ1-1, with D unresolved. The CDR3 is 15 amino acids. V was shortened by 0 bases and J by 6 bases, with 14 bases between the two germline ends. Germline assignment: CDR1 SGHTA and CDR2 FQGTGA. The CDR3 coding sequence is TGTGCCAGCAGCTTAACGCCGCTTGGTGGGGCTGAAGCTTTCTTT. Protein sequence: CASSLTPLGGAEAFF. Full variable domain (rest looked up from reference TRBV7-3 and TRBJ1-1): GAGVSQTPSNKVTEKGKYVELRCDPISGHTALYWYRQSLGQGPEFLIYFQGTGAADDSGLPNDRFFAVRPEGSVSTLKIQRTERGDSAVYLCASSLTPLGGAEAFFGQGTRLTVV.

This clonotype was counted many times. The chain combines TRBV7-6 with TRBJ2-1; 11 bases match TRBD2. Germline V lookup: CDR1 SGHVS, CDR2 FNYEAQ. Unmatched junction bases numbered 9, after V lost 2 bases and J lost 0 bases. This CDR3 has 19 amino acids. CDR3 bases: TGTGCCAGCAGCTTAAAAACTAGCGGGGGAACACCCTCCTACAATGAGCAGTTCTTC. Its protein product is CASSLKTSGGTPSYNEQFF.

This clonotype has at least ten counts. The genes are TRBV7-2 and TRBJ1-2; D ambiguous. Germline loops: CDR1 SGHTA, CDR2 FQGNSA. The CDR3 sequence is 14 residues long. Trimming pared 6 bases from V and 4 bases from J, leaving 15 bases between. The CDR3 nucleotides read TGTGCCAGCAGTCTTAGTCACAGCCCCTATGGCTACACCTTC. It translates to CASSLSHSPYGYTF.

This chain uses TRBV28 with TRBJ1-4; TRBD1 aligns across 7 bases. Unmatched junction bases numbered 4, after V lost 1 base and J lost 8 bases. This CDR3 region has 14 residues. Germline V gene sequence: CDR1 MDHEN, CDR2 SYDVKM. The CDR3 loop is CASSLSSRGEKLFF. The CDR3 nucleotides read TGTGCCAGCAGTTTATCTTCCAGGGGGGAAAAACTGTTTTTT.

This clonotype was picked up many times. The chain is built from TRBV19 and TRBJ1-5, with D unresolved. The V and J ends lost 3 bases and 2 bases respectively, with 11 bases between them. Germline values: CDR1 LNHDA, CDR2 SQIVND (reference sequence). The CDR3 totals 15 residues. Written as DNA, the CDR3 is TGTGCCAGTAGTATGCGAGGGATGGGCAATCAGCCCCAGCATTTT. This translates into CASSMRGMGNQPQHF.

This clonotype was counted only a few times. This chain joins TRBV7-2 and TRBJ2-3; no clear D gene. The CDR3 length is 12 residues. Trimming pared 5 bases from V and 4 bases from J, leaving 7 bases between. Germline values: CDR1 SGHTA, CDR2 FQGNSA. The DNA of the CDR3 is TGTGCCAGCAGCCCAAACGCAGATACGCAGTATTTT. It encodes CASSPNADTQYF. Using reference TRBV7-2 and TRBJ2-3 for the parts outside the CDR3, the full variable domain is GAGVSQSPSNKVTEKGKDVELRCDPISGHTALYWYRQSLGQGLEFLIYFQGNSAPDKSGLPSDRFSAERTGGSVSTLTIQRTQQEDSAVYLCASSPNADTQYFGPGTRLTVL.